Below, 16 T cell receptor beta chains from the same sample are listed, as sequenced in a study of T-cell memory formation after mild COVID-19. TCRdb recomputed calls from the 5' RACE reads with MiXCR, one row per CDR3 protein. The sample records fewer than 650,000 distinct CDR3 sequences, approximately 15% being singletons. The specimen sequenced was PBMCs or a T cell subset sorted from them (not recorded which). The receptor source for this set is an adult woman who had mild COVID-19 (a few samples of this study predate the infection). Cell type and time point are not known.

The rearrangement links TRBV4-1 to TRBJ1-1; D ambiguous. This CDR3 region has 13 residues. V dropped 3 bases and J dropped 8 bases, with 13 bases sitting between them. In germline, CDR1 is MGHRA, CDR2 YSYEKL. The CDR3 sequence is CASSQALTYEAFF. CDR3 DNA sequence: TGCGCCAGCAGCCAGGCCCTAACATACGAAGCTTTCTTT.

The rearrangement links TRBV14 to TRBJ2-4; D not certain. Trimming took off 4 bases at V and 0 bases at J, with 10 bases between the two ends. The CDR3 is 15 residues long. CDR1 is SGHDN and CDR2 is FVKESK in the germline V gene. For the CDR3, the DNA is TGTGCCAGCAGCCGCACGAGGTTAGCCAAAAACATTCAGTACTTC. Translated, it gives CASSRTRLAKNIQYF.

This chain connects TRBV5-6 to TRBJ1-5; D unclear. Germline V gives CDR1 SGHDT, CDR2 YYEEEE. V lost 0 bases and J 9 bases, leaving 7 bases between the germline ends. This CDR3 has 12 residues. The CDR3 here is CASSLAGGPQHF. For the CDR3, the DNA is TGTGCCAGCAGCTTGGCGGGTGGGCCCCAGCATTTT. Drawing the rest from reference TRBV5-6 and TRBJ1-5, the complete variable domain is DAGVTQSPTHLIKTRGQQVTLRCSPKSGHDTVSWYQQALGQGPQFIFQYYEEEERQRGNFPDRFSGHQFPNYSSELNVNALLLGDSALYLCASSLAGGPQHFGDGTRLSIL.

This clonotype was detected a few times. The V call is TRBV29-1, the J call TRBJ2-5, with D perhaps TRBD2 (7 bases). With 2 bases removed from V and 5 bases from J, the gap between germline ends came to 12 bases. CDR1 is SQVTM, CDR2 ANQGSEA, per germline. CDR3 length: 13 residues. Here the CDR3 DNA reads TGCAGCGTTGAAAGGGGGGGACGGGAGACCCAGTACTTC. Translating gives CSVERGGRETQYF.

This clonotype was picked up a small number of times. V gene TRBV30 combines with J gene TRBJ2-2; D is unresolved. The CDR3 sequence is 13 residues long. V was clipped by 1 base and J by 4 bases, with 7 bases between them. Germline CDR1 and CDR2: GTSNPN and SVGIG (reference sequence). The CDR3 region is CAWSALTTGELFF. The CDR3 DNA sequence: TGTGCCTGGAGTGCACTTACCACCGGGGAGCTGTTTTTT.

This clonotype was seen a few times. The J gene is TRBJ2-5, the V gene TRBV29-1; possibly TRBD2 for D (6 bases). Germline V CDR1 and CDR2: SQVTM, ANQGSEA. V lost 4 bases and J 7 bases, leaving 13 bases between the germline ends. This CDR3 has 12 residues. CDR3 in DNA: TGCAGCGTTGGGGCGGGGCAGGGGACCCAGTACTTC. It codes for CSVGAGQGTQYF.

This chain joins TRBV12-3 or TRBV12-4 and TRBJ2-5; possibly TRBD2 for D (6 bases). V lost 3 bases and J 5 bases, leaving 16 bases between the germline ends. The CDR3 loop spans 15 amino acids. CDR3 amino acids: CASSFYGSLGETQYF. CDR3 nucleotide sequence: TGTGCCAGCAGTTTTTACGGGAGCTTAGGGGAGACCCAGTACTTC.

The chain uses TRBV7-2 and TRBJ2-7; D is perhaps TRBD2 (6 bases). CDR3 size: 13 residues. Deletions cut 1 base from V and 11 bases from J, with 15 bases between. Germline V CDR1 and CDR2: SGHTA, FQGNSA. CDR3 nucleotides: TGTGCCAGCAGCTTAGACGAGGCGGGGCACAAGTACTTC. It encodes CASSLDEAGHKYF.

This clonotype has ten or more counts. The V and J genes are TRBV10-3 and TRBJ1-1, with D possibly matching TRBD1 (6 bases). Trimming took 4 bases from V and 0 from J, leaving 6 bases between them. From germline, CDR1 is ENHRY and CDR2 SYGVKD. This CDR3 is 13 amino acids long. The CDR3 DNA is TGTGCCATCAGTGGGACAGTGAACACTGAAGCTTTCTTT. Protein: CAISGTVNTEAFF.

This clonotype was picked up many times. DNA of the CDR3: TGCGCCAGCAGCTTTTTGGAGAACACTGAAGCTTTCTTT. Its translation: CASSFLENTEAFF. The gene calls are TRBV5-1 and TRBJ1-1; D remains unclear. Trimming removed 2 bases at V and 1 base at J, with 6 bases between. The CDR3 is made up of 13 amino acids. Germline-derived CDR1 and CDR2 are SGHRS and YFSETQ.

The rearrangement uses TRBV10-3 and TRBJ1-4; 8 nucleotides line up with TRBD1. V trimming: 6 bases; J trimming: 6 bases; junction bases outside the gene matches: 3. The CDR3 is 13 amino acids. Germline CDR1 reads ENHRY; CDR2 reads SYGVKD. This CDR3 is CAIRTTGDEKLFF. The CDR3 nucleotides read TGTGCCATCAGGACGACAGGGGATGAAAAACTGTTTTTT.

Only a few counts were recorded for this clonotype. The V gene is TRBV12-3 or TRBV12-4, the J gene TRBJ2-7; tentatively, D is TRBD1 or TRBD2 (5 bases each). The germline V and J ends were trimmed by 6 bases and 3 bases, with 15 bases remaining between them. This CDR3 spans 14 amino acids. The CDR3 DNA reads TGTGCCAGCAGACTCGGGACGGCTAACTACGAGCAGTACTTC. Residues: CASRLGTANYEQYF.

V is TRBV27 and J is TRBJ1-4, with a possible D match to TRBD1 (5 bases). From germline, CDR1 is MNHEY and CDR2 SMNVEV (reference sequence). The V and J ends lost 3 bases and 2 bases respectively, with 19 bases between them. The CDR3 runs 18 residues. CDR3 in DNA: TGTGCCAGCAGTTTGCGAAATTCTAGACAGTTCACTAATGAAAAACTGTTTTTT. As protein: CASSLRNSRQFTNEKLFF.

The chain couples TRBV5-1 to TRBJ2-5; D is ambiguous. V was pared by 1 base and J by 1 base, with 5 bases between. In germline, CDR1 is SGHRS, CDR2 YFSETQ. This CDR3 is built from 13 residues. The chain's CDR3 is CASSLLSQETQYF. CDR3 sequence (DNA): TGCGCCAGCAGCTTGCTCAGCCAAGAGACCCAGTACTTC.

The V and J genes are TRBV3-1 and TRBJ1-1; D perhaps matches TRBD1 (5 bases). Germline CDR1 LGHDT, CDR2 YNNKEL (reference sequence). Between the trimmed V and J ends, which lost 4 bases and 10 bases, there was a span of 22 bases. The CDR3 is 15 amino acids. The CDR3 region is CASSPATVLKRGAFF. The DNA of the CDR3 is TGTGCCAGCAGCCCAGCGACAGTATTAAAAAGGGGAGCTTTCTTT.

The genes are TRBV5-1 and TRBJ1-2; 7 nucleotides agree with TRBD1. The germline gives CDR1 SGHRS, CDR2 YFSETQ. The V segment lost 0 bases and the J segment 6 bases; nucleotides outside the gene matches: 8. The CDR3 runs 15 residues. This chain's CDR3 is CASSLVRGGDDGYTF. CDR3 bases: TGCGCCAGCAGCTTGGTGAGAGGGGGCGACGATGGCTACACCTTC.